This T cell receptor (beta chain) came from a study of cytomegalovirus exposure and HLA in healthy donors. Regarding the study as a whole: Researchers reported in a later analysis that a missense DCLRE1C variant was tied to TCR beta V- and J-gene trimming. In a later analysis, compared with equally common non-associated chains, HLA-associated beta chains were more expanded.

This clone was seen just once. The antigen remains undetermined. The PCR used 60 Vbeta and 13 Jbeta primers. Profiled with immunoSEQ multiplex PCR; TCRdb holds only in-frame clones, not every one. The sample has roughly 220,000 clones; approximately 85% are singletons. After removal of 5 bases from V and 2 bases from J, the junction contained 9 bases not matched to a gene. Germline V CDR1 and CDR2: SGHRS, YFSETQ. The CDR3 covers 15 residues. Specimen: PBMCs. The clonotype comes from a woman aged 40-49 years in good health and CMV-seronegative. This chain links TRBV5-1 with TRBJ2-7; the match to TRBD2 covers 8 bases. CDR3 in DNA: TGCGCCAGCAGTGCGGGGGGCGTATCGGCCTACGAGCAGTACTTC. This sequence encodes CASSAGGVSAYEQYF.